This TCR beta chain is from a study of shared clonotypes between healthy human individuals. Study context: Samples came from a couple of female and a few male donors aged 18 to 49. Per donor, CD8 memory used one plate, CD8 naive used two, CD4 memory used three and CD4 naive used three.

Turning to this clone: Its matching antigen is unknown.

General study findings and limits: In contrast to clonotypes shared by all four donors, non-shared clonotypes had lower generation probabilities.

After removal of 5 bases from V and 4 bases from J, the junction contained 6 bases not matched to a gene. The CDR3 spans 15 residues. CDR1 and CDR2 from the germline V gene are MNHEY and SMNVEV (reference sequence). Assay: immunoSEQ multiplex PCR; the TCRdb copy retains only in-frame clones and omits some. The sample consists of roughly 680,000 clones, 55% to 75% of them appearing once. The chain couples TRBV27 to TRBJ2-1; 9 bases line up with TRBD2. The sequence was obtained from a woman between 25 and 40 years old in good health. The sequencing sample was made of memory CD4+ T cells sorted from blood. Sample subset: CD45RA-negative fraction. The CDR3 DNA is TGTGCCAGCAGTCTCTTAGCGGGAGCGTACAATGAGCAGTTCTTC. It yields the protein CASSLLAGAYNEQFF.